These 9 T cell receptor beta chains originate from one sample sequenced in a study of OX40 agonist ivuxolimab in advanced cancers. Profiling relied on immunoSEQ multiplex PCR, and the TCRdb table lists in-frame clones only, not all of them. The sample lists 40,000 to 50,000 clones, 82% occurring once. The sequencing used CD4+ or CD8+ T cells sorted from blood, collected in a trial of the OX40 agonist ivuxolimab. These receptors all come from an adult with an advanced solid tumor such as melanoma, head and neck, liver or kidney cancer.

This chain connects TRBV5-1 to TRBJ1-1; D is unclear. V lost 2 bases, J lost 1 base, and 6 bases lay in between. From germline, CDR1 is SGHRS and CDR2 YFSETQ. This CDR3 spans 13 amino acids. The CDR3 loop is CASSLGRNTEAFF. Written as DNA, the CDR3 is TGCGCCAGCAGCTTAGGACGGAACACTGAAGCTTTCTTT.

V usage is TRBV30 and J usage is TRBJ1-1, with D maybe TRBD1 (6 bases). The CDR3 length is 13 residues. The V gene's germline CDR1 is GTSNPN and CDR2 SVGIG (reference sequence). V lost 0 bases and J 11 bases, leaving 16 bases between the germline ends. CDR3 bases: TGTGCCTGGAGTGTACCCGCCGGGACAACGGCTTTCTTT. Its protein is CAWSVPAGTTAFF.

This rearrangement joins TRBV15 to TRBJ2-1; no firm D call. The length of the CDR3 is 14 residues. Germline CDR1 LNHNV, CDR2 YYDKDF (reference sequence). V was clipped by 0 bases and J by 5 bases, with 8 bases between them. As DNA, the CDR3 is TGTGCCACCAGCAGAGATTTTGAACACAATGAGCAGTTCTTC. As protein: CATSRDFEHNEQFF.

This chain uses TRBV7-2 with TRBJ2-7; no clear D. Germline CDR1 and CDR2: SGHTA and FQGNSA. Trimming shortened V by 5 bases and J by 7 bases, and 18 bases separated the two germline ends. The CDR3 extends over 14 amino acids. CDR3 DNA sequence: TGTGCCAGCAGCCCCCGCACCGACTCTGGGGAGCAGTACTTC. Its translation: CASSPRTDSGEQYF.

V is TRBV6-1 and J is TRBJ1-2; tentative D call: TRBD1 (5 bases). The CDR3 extends over 16 amino acids. V dropped 1 base and J dropped 0 bases, with 12 bases sitting between them. Germline V gives CDR1 MNHNS, CDR2 SASEGT. In DNA form, the CDR3 reads TGTGCCAGCAGTGAAGTCAGGACACCTCCTAACTATGGCTACACCTTC. Translated: CASSEVRTPPNYGYTF.

This clone was seen once. The chain is built from TRBV6-1 and TRBJ1-3; TRBD1 matches at 7 bases. Germline assignment: CDR1 MNHNS and CDR2 SASEGT. J was trimmed by 1 base and V by 7 bases; bases with no gene match: 7. The length of the CDR3 is 15 residues. The CDR3 loop reads CASIQGVVSGNTIYF. The CDR3 coding sequence is TGTGCCAGCATTCAGGGGGTTGTTTCTGGAAACACCATATATTTT.

The chain has TRBV2 and TRBJ2-2; D uncertain. The ends were cut back, 4 bases at V and 9 bases at J, with 6 bases in the middle. Per the germline V gene, CDR1 is SNHLY and CDR2 is FYNNEI. The CDR3 loop spans 11 amino acids. The CDR3 DNA follows: TGTGCCAGCAGTGTAGCCCGGGAGCTGTTTTTT. This sequence encodes CASSVARELFF.

The chain is built from TRBV19 and TRBJ2-3; 10 positions match TRBD1. Losses at the gene ends were 5 bases for V and 8 bases for J; bases not matched to a gene: 13. The germline gives CDR1 LNHDA, CDR2 SQIVND (reference sequence). CDR3 size: 16 residues. The chain's CDR3 is CASSAERDRGGTTQYF. The CDR3 nucleotides read TGTGCCAGTAGTGCCGAACGGGACAGGGGAGGAACTACGCAGTATTTT.

The chain combines TRBV7-8 with TRBJ2-1; a possible D gene is TRBD1 (6 bases). Trimming stripped 1 base from V and 2 bases from J, with 15 bases between. The germline V gene has CDR1 SGHVS and CDR2 FQNEAQ. CDR3 length: 17 residues. CDR3 region: CASSLGRDTVPYNEQFF. CDR3 nucleotide sequence: TGTGCCAGCAGCTTAGGTAGGGACACCGTCCCCTACAATGAGCAGTTCTTC.